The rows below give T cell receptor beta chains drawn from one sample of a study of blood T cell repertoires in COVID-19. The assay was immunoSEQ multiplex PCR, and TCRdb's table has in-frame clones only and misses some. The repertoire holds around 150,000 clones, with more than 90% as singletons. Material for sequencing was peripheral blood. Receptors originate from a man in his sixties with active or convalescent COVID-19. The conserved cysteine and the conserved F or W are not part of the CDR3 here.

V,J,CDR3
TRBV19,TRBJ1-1,ANNEEGRDRGPMNTEAF
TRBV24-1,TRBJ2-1,ATSDFSRGNEQF
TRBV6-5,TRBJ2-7,ASSSSGTGIYEQY
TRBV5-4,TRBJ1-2,ASTPGGNSNYGYT
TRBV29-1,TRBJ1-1,SVVDRAVNTEAF
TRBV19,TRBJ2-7,ASSIWDDRGRYEQY
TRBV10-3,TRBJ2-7,AISEPKRQPYEQY
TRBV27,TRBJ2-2,ASSPSGGANTGELF
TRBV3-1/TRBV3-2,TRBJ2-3,ASSFRRTGGTDTQY
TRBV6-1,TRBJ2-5,ASSEASGGASQTQY
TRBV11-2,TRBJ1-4,ASSAGTGPNEKLF
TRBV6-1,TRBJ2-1,ASSDGGVDNEQF
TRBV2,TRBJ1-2,ASTKMGQGQGYT
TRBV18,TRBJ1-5,ASSLGTGANQPQH
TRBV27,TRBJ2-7,ASSRVAGGLYEQY
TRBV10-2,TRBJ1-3,ASSERADTIY
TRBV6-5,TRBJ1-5,ASQQGLNNQPQH
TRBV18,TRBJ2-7,ASSPVDKPVPSEQY
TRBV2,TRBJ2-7,ATKLDRDRGSYEQY
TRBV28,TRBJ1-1,ASSSGQGAGNTEAF
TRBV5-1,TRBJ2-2,ASSLDRGAGELF
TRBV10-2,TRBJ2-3,ASKKRGGSTDTQY
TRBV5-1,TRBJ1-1,ASSPDRLMNTEAF
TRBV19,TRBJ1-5,ASSIQGQWSNQPQH
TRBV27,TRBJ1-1,ASRPTFMNTEAF
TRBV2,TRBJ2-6,ASSEEGGPTFVLT
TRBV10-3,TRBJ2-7,AISESSGEQY
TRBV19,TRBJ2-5,ASSTSGIGETQY
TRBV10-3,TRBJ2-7,AISESPTGGPDYEQY
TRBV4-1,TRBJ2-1,ASSQRTSLWGRENYNEQF